A single T cell receptor beta chain is shown here with its context. Its antigen remains unidentified. Sequenced by immunoSEQ multiplex PCR; TCRdb stores in-frame clones only, minus some. The sample shows under 75,000 clones, 85% of them seen only once. This sample was included in a study of T cell responses to AZD1222 COVID-19 vaccine. Whole-study results and caveats: Only a handful of AZD1222 recipients tested seropositive at baseline. None of the repertoires were sampled until the peak T cell response had passed. Females made up more of the donors, who were largely white British, and clonal diversity may have come out too low.

The CDR3 has 14 residues. Per the germline V gene, CDR1 is WNHNN and CDR2 is SYGVQD (reference sequence). Trimming took off 4 bases at V and 0 bases at J, with 10 bases between the two ends. The chain has TRBV10-1 and TRBJ2-7; D possibly matches TRBD1 or TRBD2 (5 bases each). The receptor's source is an adult in good health. This material consisted of peripheral blood, taken on day 0 of AZD1222 vaccination. CDR3 DNA: TGCGCCAGCAGTGGACGGGGCAGCTCCTACGAGCAGTACTTC. It codes for CASSGRGSSYEQYF.